This T cell receptor beta chain was recorded in a study of beta chain features in type 1 diabetes. The V and J ends lost 3 bases and 0 bases respectively, with 8 bases between them. CDR3 length: 14 residues. Germline values: CDR1 SEHNR, CDR2 FQNEAQ (reference sequence). This clone was detected many times. TCRB transcripts that were expressed got sequenced, as all of the isolated RNA had been reverse transcribed. The method was immunoSEQ multiplex PCR; TCRdb's version includes in-frame clones alone and lacks a portion of them. This table has about 290,000 clones, 7.5% to 9.5% appearing once. The sequencing input was central memory CD4+ T cells from blood. The chain recombines TRBV7-9 with TRBJ1-1; no reliable D call. The source is a woman aged 18-29 years in good health. The CDR3 DNA is TGTGCCAGCAGCTTTGGTAGTGTGAACACTGAAGCTTTCTTT. It is translated as CASSFGSVNTEAFF.